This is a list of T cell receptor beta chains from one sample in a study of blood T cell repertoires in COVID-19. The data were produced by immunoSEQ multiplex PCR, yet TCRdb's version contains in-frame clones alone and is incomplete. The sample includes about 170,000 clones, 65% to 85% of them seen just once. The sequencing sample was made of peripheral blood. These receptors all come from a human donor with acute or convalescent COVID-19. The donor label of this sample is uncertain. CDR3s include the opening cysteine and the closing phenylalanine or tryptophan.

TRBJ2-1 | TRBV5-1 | CASSVLAGGSYNEQFF
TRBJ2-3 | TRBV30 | CAWGQGDTQYF
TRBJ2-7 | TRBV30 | CAWSRPSVSSSYEQYF
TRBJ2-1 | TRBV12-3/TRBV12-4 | CASSLSGRGEQFF
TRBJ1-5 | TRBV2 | CASSRGQVVGLEQPQHF
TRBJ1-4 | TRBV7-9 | CASSLRLGGAGEKLFF
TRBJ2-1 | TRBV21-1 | CASSSAGLAGGNEQFF
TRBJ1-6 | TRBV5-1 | CASSLQQGGSNSPLHF
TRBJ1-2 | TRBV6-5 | CASSRQGADYGYTF
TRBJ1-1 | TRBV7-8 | CASGPRQGEVEAFF
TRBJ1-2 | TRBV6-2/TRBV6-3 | CASSFGTGYGYTF
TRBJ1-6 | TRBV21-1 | CASFGDRYNSPLHF
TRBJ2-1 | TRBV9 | CASSAGIRTGGMDEQFF
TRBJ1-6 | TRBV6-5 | CASSYSGHNNSPLHF
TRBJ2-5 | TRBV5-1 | CASSLTPGGETQYF
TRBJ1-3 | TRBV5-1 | CASSLDELSGNTIYF
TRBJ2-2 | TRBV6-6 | CASTGGLAGNTGELFF
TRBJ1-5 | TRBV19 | CASSIVARVSNQPQHF
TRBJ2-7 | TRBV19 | CASSISTSGALREQYF
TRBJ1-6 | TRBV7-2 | CASSFSGQILHF
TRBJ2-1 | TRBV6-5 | CASTKLAGGEQFF
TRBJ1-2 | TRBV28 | CASLLGQGAGAYGYTF
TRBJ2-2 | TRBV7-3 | CASARNSEGGELFF
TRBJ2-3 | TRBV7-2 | CASSLALGPTDTQYF
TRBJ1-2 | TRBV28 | CASRWTTNYGYTF
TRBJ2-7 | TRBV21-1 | CASSKGHASTGSRSYEQYF
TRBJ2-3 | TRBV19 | CASSIAASGGAADTQYF
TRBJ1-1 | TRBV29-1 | CSARQGGGNTEAFF
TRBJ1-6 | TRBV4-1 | CASSAIGGLYNSPLHF
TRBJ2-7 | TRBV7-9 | CASSLDRGEQYF
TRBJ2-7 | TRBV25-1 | CASSPSRPGFEQYF
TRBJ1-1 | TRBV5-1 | CASSAGQGVYTEAFF
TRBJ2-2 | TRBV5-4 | CASSLQNTGELFF
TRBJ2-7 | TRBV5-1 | CASSPPGLARGYEQYF
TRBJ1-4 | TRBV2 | CASREQGTTNEKLFF
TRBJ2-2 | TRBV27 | CASRLAGGPNTGELFF
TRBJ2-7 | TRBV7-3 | CASSLTSTSGGNYEQYF
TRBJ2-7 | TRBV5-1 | CASRRESYEQYF
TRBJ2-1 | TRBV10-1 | CASSRGNEQFF
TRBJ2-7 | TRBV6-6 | CASSLGQGTYEQYF
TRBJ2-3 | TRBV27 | CASSSILFPDTQYF
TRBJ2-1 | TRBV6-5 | CASSPSGSSYNEQFF
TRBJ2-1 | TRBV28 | CASSLGAAEQFF
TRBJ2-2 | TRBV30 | CASKGGVDTGELFF
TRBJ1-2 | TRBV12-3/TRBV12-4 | CASSGSAGGGYTF
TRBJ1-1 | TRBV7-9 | CASSKSGAAEAFF
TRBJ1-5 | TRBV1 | CTSSQTFRVPHGVHQPQHF